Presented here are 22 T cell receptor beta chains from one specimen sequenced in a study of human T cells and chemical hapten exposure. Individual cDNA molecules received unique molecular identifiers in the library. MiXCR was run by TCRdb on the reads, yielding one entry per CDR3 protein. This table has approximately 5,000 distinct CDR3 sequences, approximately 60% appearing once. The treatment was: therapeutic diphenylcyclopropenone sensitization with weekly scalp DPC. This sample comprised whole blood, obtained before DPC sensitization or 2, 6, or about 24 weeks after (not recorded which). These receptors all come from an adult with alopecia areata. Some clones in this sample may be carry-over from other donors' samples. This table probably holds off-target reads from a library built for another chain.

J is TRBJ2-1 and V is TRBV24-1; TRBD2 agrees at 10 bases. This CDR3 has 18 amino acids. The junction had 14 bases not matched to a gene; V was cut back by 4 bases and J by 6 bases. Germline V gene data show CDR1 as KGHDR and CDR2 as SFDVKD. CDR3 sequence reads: CATSDPSSGRAVRNEQFF. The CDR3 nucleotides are TGTGCCACCAGTGACCCCTCCAGCGGGAGGGCCGTTCGCAATGAGCAGTTCTTC.

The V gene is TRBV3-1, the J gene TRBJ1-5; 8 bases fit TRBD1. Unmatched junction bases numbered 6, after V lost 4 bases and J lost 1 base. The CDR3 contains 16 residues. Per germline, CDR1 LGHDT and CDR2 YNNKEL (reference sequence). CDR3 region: CASSPSGGASNQPQHF. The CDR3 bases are TGTGCCAGCAGCCCCTCAGGGGGCGCGAGCAATCAGCCCCAGCATTTT.

CDR3: CASRPGPASYNEQFF. DNA for the CDR3: TGTGCCAGCAGACCTGGCCCTGCTTCCTACAATGAGCAGTTCTTC. The V gene is TRBV6-2 or TRBV6-3, the J gene TRBJ2-1; D gene uncertain. V lost 6 bases to trimming and J lost 1 base, with 13 bases between them. This CDR3 has 15 amino acids. Germline CDR1 MNHEY, CDR2 SVGEGT.

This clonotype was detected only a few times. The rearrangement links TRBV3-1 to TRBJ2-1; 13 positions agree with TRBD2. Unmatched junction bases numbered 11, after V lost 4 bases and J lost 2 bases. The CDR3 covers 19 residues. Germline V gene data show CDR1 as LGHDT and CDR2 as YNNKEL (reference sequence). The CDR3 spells CASSPGGLAGVGPYNEQFF. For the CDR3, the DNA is TGTGCCAGCAGCCCCGGAGGACTAGCGGGAGTGGGCCCCTACAATGAGCAGTTCTTC.

CDR3 DNA: TGCAGCGTTGAGGACGGAACCTACGAGCAGTACTTC. This codes for CSVEDGTYEQYF. This chain joins TRBV29-1 and TRBJ2-7; D is undetermined. The CDR3 contains 12 residues. Germline V lookup: CDR1 SQVTM, CDR2 ANQGSEA. The V gene lost 3 bases and the J gene lost 2 bases, with 8 bases spanning the gap.

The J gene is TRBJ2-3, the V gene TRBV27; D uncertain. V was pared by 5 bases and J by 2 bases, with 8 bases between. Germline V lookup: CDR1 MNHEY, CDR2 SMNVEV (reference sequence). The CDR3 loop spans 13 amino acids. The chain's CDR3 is CASSLLITDTQYF. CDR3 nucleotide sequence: TGTGCCAGCAGTCTATTGATCACAGATACGCAGTATTTT.

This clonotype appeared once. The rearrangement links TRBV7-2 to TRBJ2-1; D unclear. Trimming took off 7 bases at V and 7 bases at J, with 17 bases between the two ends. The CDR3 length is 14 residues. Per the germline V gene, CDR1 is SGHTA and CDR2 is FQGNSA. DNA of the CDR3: TGTGCCAGCATTCACTCCGCTAACAGAAATGAGCAGTTCTTC. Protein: CASIHSANRNEQFF. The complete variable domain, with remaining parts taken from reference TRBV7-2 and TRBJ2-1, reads GAGVSQSPSNKVTEKGKDVELRCDPISGHTALYWYRQSLGQGLEFLIYFQGNSAPDKSGLPSDRFSAERTGGSVSTLTIQRTQQEDSAVYLCASIHSANRNEQFFGPGTRLTVL.

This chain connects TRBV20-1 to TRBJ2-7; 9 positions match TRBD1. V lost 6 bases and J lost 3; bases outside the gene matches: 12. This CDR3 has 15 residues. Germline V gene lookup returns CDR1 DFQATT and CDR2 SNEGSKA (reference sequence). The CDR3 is CSARDMGQGLYEQYF. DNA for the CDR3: TGCAGTGCCCGAGATATGGGACAGGGACTCTACGAGCAGTACTTC.

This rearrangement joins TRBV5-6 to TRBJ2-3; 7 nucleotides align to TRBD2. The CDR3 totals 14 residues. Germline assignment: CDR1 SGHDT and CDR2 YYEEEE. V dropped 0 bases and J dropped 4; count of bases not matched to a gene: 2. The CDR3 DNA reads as TGTGCCAGCAGCTTGGGCAGCGGGGCAGATACGCAGTATTTT. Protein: CASSLGSGADTQYF. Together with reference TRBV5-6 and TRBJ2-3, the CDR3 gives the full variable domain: DAGVTQSPTHLIKTRGQQVTLRCSPKSGHDTVSWYQQALGQGPQFIFQYYEEEERQRGNFPDRFSGHQFPNYSSELNVNALLLGDSALYLCASSLGSGADTQYFGPGTRLTVL.

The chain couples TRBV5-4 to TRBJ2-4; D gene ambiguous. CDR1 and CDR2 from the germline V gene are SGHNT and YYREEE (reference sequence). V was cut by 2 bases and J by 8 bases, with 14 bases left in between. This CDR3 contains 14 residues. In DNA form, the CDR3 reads TGTGCCAGCAGCTTTTTTACCTCGGAACACATTCAGTACTTC. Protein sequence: CASSFFTSEHIQYF.

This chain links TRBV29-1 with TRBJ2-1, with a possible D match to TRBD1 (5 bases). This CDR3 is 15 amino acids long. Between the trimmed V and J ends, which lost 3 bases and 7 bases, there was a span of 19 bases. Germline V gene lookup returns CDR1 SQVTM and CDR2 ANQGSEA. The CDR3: CSVEAGKSTRNEQFF. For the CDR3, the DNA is TGCAGCGTTGAGGCAGGGAAAAGCACCAGGAATGAGCAGTTCTTC.

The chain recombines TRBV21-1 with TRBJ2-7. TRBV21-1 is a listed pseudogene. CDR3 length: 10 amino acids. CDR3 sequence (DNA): TGTGCCAGCCAAAGTTTCGAGCAGTACTTC. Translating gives CASQSFEQYF.

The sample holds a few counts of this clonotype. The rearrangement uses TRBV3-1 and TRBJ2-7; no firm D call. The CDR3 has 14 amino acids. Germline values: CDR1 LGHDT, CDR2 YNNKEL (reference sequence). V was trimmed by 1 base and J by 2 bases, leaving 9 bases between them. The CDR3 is CASSQVTGTYEQYF. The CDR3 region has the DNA TGTGCCAGCAGCCAAGTAACCGGTACCTACGAGCAGTACTTC.

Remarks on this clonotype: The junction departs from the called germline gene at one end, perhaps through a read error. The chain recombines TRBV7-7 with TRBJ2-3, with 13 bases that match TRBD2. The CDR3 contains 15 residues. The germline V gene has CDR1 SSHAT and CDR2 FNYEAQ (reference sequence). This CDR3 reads CASSLTSGRADTQYF. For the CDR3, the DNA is TGTGCTAGCAGCCTAACTAGCGGGAGGGCGGATACGCAGTATTTT. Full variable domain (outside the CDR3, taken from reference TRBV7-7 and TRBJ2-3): GAGVSQSPRYKVTKRGQDVTLRCDPISSHATLYWYQQALGQGPEFLTYFNYEAQPDKSGLPSDRFSAERPEGSISTLTIQRTEQRDSAMYRCASSLTSGRADTQYFGPGTRLTVL.

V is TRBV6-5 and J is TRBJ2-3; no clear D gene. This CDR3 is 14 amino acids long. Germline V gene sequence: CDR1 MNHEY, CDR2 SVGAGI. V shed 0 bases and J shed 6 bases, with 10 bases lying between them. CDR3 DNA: TGTGCCAGCAGTTACTCGTTCCGGAGCGATACGCAGTATTTT. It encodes CASSYSFRSDTQYF.

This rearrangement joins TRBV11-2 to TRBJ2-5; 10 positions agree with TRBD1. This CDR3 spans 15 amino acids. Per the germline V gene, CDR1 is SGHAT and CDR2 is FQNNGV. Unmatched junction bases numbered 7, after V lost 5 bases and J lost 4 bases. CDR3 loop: CASSPIDRGRETQYF. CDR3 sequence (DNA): TGTGCCAGCAGCCCCATAGACAGGGGGCGAGAGACCCAGTACTTC.

The CDR3 DNA sequence: TGCGCCAGCAGCTCTAGCGGGCCGGTCCAAGAGACCCAGTACTTC. Translated: CASSSSGPVQETQYF. The rearrangement joins TRBV5-1 to TRBJ2-5; 8 positions match TRBD2. V shed 3 bases and J 1 base; nucleotides not matched to a gene: 5. Germline V gene sequence: CDR1 SGHRS, CDR2 YFSETQ. The CDR3 has 15 amino acids. The complete variable domain, with remaining parts taken from reference TRBV5-1 and TRBJ2-5, reads KAGVTQTPRYLIKTRGQQVTLSCSPISGHRSVSWYQQTPGQGLQFLFEYFSETQRNKGNFPGRFSGRQFSNSRSEMNVSTLELGDSALYLCASSSSGPVQETQYFGPGTRLLVL.

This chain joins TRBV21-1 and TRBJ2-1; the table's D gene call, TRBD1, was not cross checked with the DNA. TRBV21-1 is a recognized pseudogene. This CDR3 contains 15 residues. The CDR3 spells CASSIERDSHNEQFF. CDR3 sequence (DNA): TGTGCCAGCAGCATTGAGCGGGACAGCCACAATGAGCAGTTCTTC.

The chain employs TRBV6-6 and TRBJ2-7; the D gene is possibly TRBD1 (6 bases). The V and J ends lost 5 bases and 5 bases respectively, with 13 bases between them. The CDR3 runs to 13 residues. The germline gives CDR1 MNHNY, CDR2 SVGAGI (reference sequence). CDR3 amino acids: CASSKQDSHEQYF. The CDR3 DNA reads TGTGCCAGCAGTAAACAGGACAGCCACGAGCAGTACTTC.

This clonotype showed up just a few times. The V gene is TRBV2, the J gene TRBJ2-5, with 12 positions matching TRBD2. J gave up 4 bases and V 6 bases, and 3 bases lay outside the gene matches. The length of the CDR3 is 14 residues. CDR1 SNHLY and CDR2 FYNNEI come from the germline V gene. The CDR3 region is CASSKLAGGETQYF. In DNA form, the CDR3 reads TGTGCCAGCAGCAAACTAGCGGGAGGAGAGACCCAGTACTTC. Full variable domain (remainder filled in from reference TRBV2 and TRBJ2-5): EPEVTQTPSHQVTQMGQEVILRCVPISNHLYFYWYRQILGQKVEFLVSFYNNEISEKSEIFDDQFSVERPDGSNFTLKIRSTKLEDSAMYFCASSKLAGGETQYFGPGTRLLVL.

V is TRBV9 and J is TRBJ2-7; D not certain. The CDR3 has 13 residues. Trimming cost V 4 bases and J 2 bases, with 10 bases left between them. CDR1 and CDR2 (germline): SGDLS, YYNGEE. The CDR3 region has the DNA TGTGCCAGCAGCAACGACGTAGCCTACGAGCAGTACTTC. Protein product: CASSNDVAYEQYF.

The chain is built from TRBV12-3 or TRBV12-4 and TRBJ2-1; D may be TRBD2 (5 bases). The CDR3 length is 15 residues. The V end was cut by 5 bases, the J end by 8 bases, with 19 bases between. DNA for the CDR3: TGTGCCAGCAGTGCATCCAACACCCGGGGTGATGAGCAGTTCTTC. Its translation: CASSASNTRGDEQFF.